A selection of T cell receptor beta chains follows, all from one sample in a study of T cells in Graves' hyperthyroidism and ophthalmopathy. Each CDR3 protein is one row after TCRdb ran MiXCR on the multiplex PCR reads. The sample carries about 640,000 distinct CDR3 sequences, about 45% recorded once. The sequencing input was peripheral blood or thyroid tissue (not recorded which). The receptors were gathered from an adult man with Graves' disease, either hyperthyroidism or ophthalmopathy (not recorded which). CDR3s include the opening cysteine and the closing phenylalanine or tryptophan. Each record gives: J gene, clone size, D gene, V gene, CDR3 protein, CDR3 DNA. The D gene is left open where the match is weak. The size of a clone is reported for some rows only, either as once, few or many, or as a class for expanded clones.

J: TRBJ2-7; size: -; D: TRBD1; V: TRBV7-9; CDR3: CASSEGQGMTYEQYF; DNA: TGTGCCAGCAGCGAGGGACAGGGGATGACCTACGAGCAGTACTTC
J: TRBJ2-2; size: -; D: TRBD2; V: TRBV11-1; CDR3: CASSSGTSGDTGELFF; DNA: TGTGCCAGCAGCTCCGGGACTAGCGGAGACACCGGGGAGCTGTTTTTT
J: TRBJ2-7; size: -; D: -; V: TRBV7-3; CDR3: CASSRDSGANEQYF; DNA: TGTGCCAGCAGCCGAGACTCTGGGGCCAACGAGCAGTACTTC
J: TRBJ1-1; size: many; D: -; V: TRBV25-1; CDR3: CASSEGGADTEAFF; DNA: TGTGCCAGCAGTGAGGGGGGCGCGGACACTGAAGCTTTCTTT
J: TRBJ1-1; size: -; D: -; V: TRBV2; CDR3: CASSQPAVNTEAFF; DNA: TGTGCCAGCAGCCAACCCGCGGTGAACACTGAAGCTTTCTTT
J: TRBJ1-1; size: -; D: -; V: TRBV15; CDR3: CATSGRNTEAFF; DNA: TGTGCCACCAGCGGACGGAACACTGAAGCTTTCTTT
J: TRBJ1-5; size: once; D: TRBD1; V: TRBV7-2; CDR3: CASSLALTGSQPQHF; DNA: TGTGCCAGCAGCTTAGCATTGACAGGGAGTCAGCCCCAGCATTTT
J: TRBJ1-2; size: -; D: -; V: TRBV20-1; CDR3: CSAHPGNYGYTF; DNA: TGCAGTGCTCATCCGGGGAACTATGGCTACACCTTC
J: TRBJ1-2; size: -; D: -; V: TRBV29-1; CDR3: CSVEEASGRYTF; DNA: TGCAGCGTTGAGGAGGCTAGCGGGAGGTACACCTTC
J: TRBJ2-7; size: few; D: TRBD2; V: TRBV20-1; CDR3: CSAMGLGAPYEQYF; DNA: TGCAGTGCTATGGGACTAGGGGCACCCTACGAGCAGTACTTC
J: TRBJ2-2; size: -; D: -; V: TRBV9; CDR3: CASSVAKGVSTGELFF; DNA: TGTGCCAGCAGCGTAGCTAAGGGGGTGAGCACCGGGGAGCTGTTTTTT
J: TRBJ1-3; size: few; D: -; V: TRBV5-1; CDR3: CASRPLAGNTIYF; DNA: TGCGCCAGCAGACCACTTGCTGGAAACACCATATATTTT
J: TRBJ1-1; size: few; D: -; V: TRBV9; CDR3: CASSPRGGGLGTEAFF; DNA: TGTGCCAGCAGCCCACGGGGCGGGGGCCTCGGCACTGAAGCTTTCTTT
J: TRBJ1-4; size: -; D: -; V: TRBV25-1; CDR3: CASSYTDDEKLFF; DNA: TGTGCCAGCAGTTATACTGATGATGAAAAACTGTTTTTT
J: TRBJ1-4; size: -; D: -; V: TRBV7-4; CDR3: CASSFEGGPGEKLFF; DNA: TGTGCCAGCAGCTTTGAGGGAGGGCCTGGCGAAAAACTGTTTTTT
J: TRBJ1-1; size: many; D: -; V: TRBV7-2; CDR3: CASSQGALNTEAFF; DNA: TGTGCCAGCAGCCAAGGCGCGTTGAACACTGAAGCTTTCTTT
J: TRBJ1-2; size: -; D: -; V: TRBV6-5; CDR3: CASRTGIYGYTF; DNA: TGTGCCAGCAGAACAGGGATCTATGGCTACACCTTC
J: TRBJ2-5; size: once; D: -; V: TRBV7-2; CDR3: CARSLGGEETQYF; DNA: TGTGCCAGGAGCTTAGGAGGGGAAGAGACCCAGTACTTC
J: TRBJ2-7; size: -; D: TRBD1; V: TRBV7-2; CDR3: CASSFGTGIYEQYF; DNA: TGTGCCAGCAGCTTCGGGACAGGGATATACGAGCAGTACTTC
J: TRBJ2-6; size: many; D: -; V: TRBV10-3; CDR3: CAISEGQSGANVLTF; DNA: TGTGCCATCAGTGAGGGGCAGTCTGGGGCCAACGTCCTGACTTTC
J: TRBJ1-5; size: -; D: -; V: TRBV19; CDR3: CASSLGHGQPQHF; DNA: TGTGCCAGTAGTCTTGGCCACGGTCAGCCCCAGCATTTT
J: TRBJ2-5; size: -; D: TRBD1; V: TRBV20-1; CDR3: CSGSGTAQETQYF; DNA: TGCAGCGGATCCGGGACAGCCCAAGAGACCCAGTACTTC
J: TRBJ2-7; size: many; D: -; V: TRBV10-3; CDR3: CAISGVQGLYEQYF; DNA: TGTGCCATCAGTGGTGTACAGGGCTTGTACGAGCAGTACTTC
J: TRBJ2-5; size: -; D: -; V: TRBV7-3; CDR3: CASSLASGGLETQYF; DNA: TGTGCCAGCAGCTTGGCCTCAGGGGGGTTGGAGACCCAGTACTTC
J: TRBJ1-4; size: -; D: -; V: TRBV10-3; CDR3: CAINPREGTEKLFF; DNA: TGTGCCATCAACCCCAGGGAAGGCACTGAAAAACTGTTTTTT
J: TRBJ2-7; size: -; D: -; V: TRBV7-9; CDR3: CASSPPGGGSYEQYF; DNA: TGTGCCAGCAGCCCCCCTGGCGGTGGCTCCTACGAGCAGTACTTC
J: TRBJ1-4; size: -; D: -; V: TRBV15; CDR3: CATSRDVPGHSEKLFF; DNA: TGTGCCACCAGCAGAGATGTCCCAGGACACAGCGAAAAACTGTTTTTT
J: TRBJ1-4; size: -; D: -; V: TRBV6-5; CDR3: CASSYLGGRLGGAANEKLFF; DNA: TGTGCCAGCAGTTACTTAGGGGGTCGGTTGGGCGGCGCGGCTAATGAAAAACTGTTTTTT
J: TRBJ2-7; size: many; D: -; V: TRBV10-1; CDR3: CASSETGTYEQYF; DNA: TGCGCCAGCAGTGAGACGGGGACCTACGAGCAGTACTTC
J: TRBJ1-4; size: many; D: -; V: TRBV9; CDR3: CASSLTASGEKLFF; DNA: TGTGCCAGCAGTTTGACAGCGTCGGGTGAAAAACTGTTTTTT
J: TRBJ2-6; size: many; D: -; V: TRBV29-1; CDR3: CSVVGTSGANVLTF; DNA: TGCAGCGTTGTGGGGACCTCTGGGGCCAACGTCCTGACTTTC
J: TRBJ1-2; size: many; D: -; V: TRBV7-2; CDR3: CASSLGQGNGYTF; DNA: TGTGCCAGCAGCTTGGGGCAGGGGAATGGCTACACCTTC
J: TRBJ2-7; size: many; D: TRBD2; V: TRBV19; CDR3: CATAGPRGYEQYF; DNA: TGTGCCACAGCGGGGCCGCGGGGCTACGAGCAGTACTTC
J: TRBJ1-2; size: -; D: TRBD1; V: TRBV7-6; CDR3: CASSAGQGHGYTF; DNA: TGTGCCAGCAGCGCGGGACAGGGTCATGGCTACACCTTC
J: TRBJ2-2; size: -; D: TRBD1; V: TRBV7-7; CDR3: CASSSAGQGGTGELFF; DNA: TGTGCTAGCAGCTCCGCGGGACAGGGCGGTACCGGGGAGCTGTTTTTT
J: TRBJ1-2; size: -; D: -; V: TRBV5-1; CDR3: CASSLSGISYGYTF; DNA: TGCGCCAGCAGCTTGTCAGGGATAAGCTATGGCTACACCTTC
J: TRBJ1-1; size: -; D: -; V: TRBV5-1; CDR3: CASSNRELNTEAFF; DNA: TGCGCCAGTTCAAACAGGGAACTGAACACTGAAGCTTTCTTT
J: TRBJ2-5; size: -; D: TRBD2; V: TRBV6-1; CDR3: CASMKTSGSFQETQYF; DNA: TGTGCCAGCATGAAGACTAGCGGGAGCTTTCAAGAGACCCAGTACTTC
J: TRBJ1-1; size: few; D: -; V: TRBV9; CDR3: CASSQDLKAAAFF; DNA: TGTGCCAGCAGCCAAGATCTAAAGGCTGCAGCTTTCTTT
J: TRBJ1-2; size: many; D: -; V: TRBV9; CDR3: CASSVGSYGYTF; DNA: TGTGCCAGCAGCGTAGGCAGCTATGGCTACACCTTC
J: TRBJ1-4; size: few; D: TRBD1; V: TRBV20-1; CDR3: CSARGDREGEKLFF; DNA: TGCAGTGCTAGAGGGGACAGGGAGGGAGAAAAACTGTTTTTT
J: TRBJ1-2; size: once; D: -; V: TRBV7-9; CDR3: CASSVAPHDPSYGYTF; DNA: TGTGCCAGCAGCGTAGCTCCACACGACCCTAGCTATGGCTACACCTTC
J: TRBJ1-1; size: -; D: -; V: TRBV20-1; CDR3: CSAPQGGNTEAFF; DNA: TGCAGTGCTCCACAGGGAGGGAACACTGAAGCTTTCTTT
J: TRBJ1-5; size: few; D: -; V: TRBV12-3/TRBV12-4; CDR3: CASSPHPGSEPQHF; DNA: TGTGCCAGCAGTCCCCATCCCGGTTCTGAGCCCCAGCATTTT
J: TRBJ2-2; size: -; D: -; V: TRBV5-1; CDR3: CASSMGGGRTGELFF; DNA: TGCGCCAGCAGCATGGGTGGGGGGCGCACCGGGGAGCTGTTTTTT
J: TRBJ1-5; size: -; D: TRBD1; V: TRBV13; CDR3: CASSLGQGADQPQHF; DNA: TGTGCCAGCAGCCTGGGACAGGGGGCAGATCAGCCCCAGCATTTT
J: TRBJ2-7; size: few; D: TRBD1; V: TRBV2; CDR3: CASTPGQGSFSRYEQYF; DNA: TGTGCCAGCACCCCGGGACAGGGTTCGTTCTCTCGCTACGAGCAGTACTTC
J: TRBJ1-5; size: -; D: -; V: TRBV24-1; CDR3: CATSDPPGGEEEPQHF; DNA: TGTGCCACCAGTGATCCTCCGGGGGGCGAGGAAGAGCCCCAGCATTTT
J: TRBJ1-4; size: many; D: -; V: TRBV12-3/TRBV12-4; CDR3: CASSSGEKLFF; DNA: TGTGCCAGCAGCTCGGGGGAAAAACTGTTTTTT
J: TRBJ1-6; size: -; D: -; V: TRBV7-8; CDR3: CASSQTGPSSYNSPLHF; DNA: TGCGCCAGCAGCCAAACGGGACCGAGCTCCTATAATTCACCCCTCCACTTT
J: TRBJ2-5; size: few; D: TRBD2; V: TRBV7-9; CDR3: CASSVGPSGGRQETQYF; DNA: TGTGCCAGCAGCGTAGGCCCTAGCGGGGGGCGCCAAGAGACCCAGTACTTC
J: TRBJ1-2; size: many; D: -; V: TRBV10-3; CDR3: CASADSERGYTF; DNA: TGTGCCTCCGCGGACTCCGAACGTGGCTACACCTTC
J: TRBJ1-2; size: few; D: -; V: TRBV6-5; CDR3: CASSAQGTDGYTF; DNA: TGTGCCAGCAGTGCCCAGGGTACGGATGGCTACACCTTC
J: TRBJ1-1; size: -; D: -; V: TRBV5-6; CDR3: CASSAIVTEAFF; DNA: TGTGCCAGCAGCGCCATAGTCACTGAAGCTTTCTTT
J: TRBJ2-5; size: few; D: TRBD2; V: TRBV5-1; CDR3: CASSLVGTSGTETQYF; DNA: TGCGCCAGCAGCTTGGTTGGGACTAGCGGGACAGAGACCCAGTACTTC
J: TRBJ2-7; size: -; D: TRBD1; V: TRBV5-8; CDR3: CASRGQASYEQYF; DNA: TGTGCCAGCAGGGGACAGGCCTCCTACGAGCAGTACTTC
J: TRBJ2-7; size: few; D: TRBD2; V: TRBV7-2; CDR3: CASTTAGMGSYEQYF; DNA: TGTGCCAGCACCACAGCGGGGATGGGTTCCTACGAGCAGTACTTC